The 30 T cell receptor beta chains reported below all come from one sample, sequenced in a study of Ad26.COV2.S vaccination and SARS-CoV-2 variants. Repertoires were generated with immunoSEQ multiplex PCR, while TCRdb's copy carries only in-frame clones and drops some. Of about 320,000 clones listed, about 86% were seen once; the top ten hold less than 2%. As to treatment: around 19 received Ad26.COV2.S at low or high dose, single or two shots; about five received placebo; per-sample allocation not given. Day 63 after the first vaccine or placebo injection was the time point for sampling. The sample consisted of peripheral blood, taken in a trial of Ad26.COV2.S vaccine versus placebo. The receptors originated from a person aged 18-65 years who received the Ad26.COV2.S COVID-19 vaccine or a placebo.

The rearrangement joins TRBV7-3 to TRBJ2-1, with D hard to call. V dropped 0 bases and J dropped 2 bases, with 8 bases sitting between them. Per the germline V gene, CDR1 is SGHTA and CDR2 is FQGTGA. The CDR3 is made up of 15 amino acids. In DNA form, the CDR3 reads TGTGCCAGCAGCTTAACGTACTCCCCCTACAATGAGCAGTTCTTC. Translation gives CASSLTYSPYNEQFF.

The CDR3 nucleotides are TGCGCCAGCAGCGGGGGGTTTGATGTTGTCACTGAAGCTTTCTTT. Translated: CASSGGFDVVTEAFF. V and J are TRBV5-1 and TRBJ1-1; D possibly corresponds to TRBD1 (5 bases). V was clipped by 4 bases and J by 4 bases, with 17 bases between them. The CDR3 contains 15 residues. CDR1 and CDR2 (germline): SGHRS, YFSETQ.

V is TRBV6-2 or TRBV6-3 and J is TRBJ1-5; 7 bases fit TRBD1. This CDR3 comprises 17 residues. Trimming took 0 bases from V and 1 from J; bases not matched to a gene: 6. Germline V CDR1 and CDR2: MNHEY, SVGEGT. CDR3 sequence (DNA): TGTGCCAGCAGTTACTCGGGTACACAGGGGAGCAATCAGCCCCAGCATTTT. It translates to CASSYSGTQGSNQPQHF.

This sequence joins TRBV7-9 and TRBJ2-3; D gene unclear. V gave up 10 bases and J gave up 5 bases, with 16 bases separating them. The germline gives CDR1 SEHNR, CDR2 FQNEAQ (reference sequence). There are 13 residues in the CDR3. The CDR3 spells CATPPSAQDTQYF. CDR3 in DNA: TGTGCCACGCCCCCCTCCGCCCAAGATACGCAGTATTTT.

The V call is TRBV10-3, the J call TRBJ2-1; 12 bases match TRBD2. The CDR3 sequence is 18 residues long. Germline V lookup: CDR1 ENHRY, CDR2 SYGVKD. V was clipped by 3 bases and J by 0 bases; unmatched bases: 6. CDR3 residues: CAISESASGGASYNEQFF. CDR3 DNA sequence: TGTGCCATCAGTGAATCTGCTAGCGGGGGGGCCTCCTACAATGAGCAGTTCTTC.

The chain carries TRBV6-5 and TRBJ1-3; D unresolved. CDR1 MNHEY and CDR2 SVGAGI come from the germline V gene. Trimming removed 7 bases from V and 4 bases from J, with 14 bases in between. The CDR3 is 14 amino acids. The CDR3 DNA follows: TGTGCCAGCATTCCTACAGTTCGGGGAAACACCATATATTTT. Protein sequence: CASIPTVRGNTIYF.

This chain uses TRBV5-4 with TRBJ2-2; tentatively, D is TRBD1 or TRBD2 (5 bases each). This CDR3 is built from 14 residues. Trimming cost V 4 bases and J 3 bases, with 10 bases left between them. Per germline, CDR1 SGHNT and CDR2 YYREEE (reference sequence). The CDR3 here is CASSRGLDTGELFF. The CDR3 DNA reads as TGTGCCAGCAGCCGGGGCCTAGACACCGGGGAGCTGTTTTTT.

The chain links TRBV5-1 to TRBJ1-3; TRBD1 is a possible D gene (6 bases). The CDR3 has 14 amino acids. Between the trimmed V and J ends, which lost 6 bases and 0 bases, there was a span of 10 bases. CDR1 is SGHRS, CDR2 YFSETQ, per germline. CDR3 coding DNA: TGCGCCAGCACCGAGGGGGTCTCTGGAAACACCATATATTTT. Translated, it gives CASTEGVSGNTIYF.

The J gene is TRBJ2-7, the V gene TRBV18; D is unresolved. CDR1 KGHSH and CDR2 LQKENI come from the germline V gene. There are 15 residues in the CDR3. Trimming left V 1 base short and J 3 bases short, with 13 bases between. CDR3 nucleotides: TGTGCCAGCTCACCACTGTCCGCCCTAAGCTACGAGCAGTACTTC. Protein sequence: CASSPLSALSYEQYF.

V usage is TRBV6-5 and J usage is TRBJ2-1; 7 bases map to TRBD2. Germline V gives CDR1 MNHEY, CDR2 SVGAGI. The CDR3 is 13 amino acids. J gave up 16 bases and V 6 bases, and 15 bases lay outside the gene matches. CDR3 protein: CASRDVSGGLKFF. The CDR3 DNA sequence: TGTGCCAGCAGGGATGTTTCGGGGGGTTTGAAATTCTTC.

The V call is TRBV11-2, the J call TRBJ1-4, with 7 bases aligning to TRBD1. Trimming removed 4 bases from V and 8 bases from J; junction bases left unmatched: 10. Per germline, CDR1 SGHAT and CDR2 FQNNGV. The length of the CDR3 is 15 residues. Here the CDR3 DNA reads TGTGCCAGCAGCTATAGGGGTGACAGGGACGAAAAACTGTTTTTT. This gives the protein CASSYRGDRDEKLFF. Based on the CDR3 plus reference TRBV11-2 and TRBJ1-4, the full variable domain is EAGVAQSPRYKIIEKRQSVAFWCNPISGHATLYWYQQILGQGPKLLIQFQNNGVVDDSQLPKDRFSAERLKGVDSTLKIQPAKLEDSAVYLCASSYRGDRDEKLFFGSGTQLSVL.

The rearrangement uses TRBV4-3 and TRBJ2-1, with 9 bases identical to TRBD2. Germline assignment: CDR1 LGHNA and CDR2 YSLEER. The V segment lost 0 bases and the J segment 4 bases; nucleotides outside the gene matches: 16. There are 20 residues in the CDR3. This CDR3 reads CASSQEATAAGGPGYNEQFF. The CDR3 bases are TGCGCCAGCAGCCAAGAAGCGACAGCTGCGGGGGGGCCGGGTTACAATGAGCAGTTCTTC.

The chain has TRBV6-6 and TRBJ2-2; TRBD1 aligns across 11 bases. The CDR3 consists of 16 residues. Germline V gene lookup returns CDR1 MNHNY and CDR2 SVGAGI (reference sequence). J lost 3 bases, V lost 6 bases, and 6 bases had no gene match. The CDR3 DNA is TGTGCCAGCAGCACCGGGACAGGGGGATACACCGGGGAGCTGTTTTTT. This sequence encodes CASSTGTGGYTGELFF.

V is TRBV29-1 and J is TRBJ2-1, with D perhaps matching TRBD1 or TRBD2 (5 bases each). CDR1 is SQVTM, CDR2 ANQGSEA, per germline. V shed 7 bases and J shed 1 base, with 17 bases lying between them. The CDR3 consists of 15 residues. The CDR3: CSGREGSRSYNEQFF. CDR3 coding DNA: TGCAGCGGGAGAGAGGGGTCCCGATCCTACAATGAGCAGTTCTTC.

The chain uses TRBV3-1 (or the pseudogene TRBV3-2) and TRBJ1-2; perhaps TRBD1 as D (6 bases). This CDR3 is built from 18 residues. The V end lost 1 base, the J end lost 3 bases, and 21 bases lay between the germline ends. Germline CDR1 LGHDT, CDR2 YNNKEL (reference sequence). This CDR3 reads CASSQVERGGTIHYGYTF. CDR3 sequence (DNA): TGTGCCAGCAGCCAAGTTGAGAGGGGGGGAACTATCCACTATGGCTACACCTTC.

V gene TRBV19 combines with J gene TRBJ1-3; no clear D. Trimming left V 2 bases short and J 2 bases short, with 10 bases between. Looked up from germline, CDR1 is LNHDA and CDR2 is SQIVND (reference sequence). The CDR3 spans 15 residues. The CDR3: CASSIRIGTGNTIYF. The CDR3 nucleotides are TGTGCCAGTAGTATAAGGATAGGAACTGGAAACACCATATATTTT. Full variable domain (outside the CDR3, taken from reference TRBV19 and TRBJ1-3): DGGITQSPKYLFRKEGQNVTLSCEQNLNHDAMYWYRQDPGQGLRLIYYSQIVNDFQKGDIAEGYSVSREKKESFPLTVTSAQKNPTAFYLCASSIRIGTGNTIYFGEGSWLTVV.

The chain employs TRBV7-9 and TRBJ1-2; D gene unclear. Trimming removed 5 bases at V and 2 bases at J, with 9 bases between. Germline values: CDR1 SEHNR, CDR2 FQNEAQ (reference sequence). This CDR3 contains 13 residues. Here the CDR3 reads CASSPRENYGYTF. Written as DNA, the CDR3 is TGTGCCAGCAGCCCCCGCGAAAACTATGGCTACACCTTC.

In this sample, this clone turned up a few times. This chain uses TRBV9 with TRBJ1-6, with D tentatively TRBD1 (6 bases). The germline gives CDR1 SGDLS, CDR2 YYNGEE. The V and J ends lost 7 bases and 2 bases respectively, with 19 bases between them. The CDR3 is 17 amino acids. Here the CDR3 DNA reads TGTGCCAGCGCTCCCGGGGGGCAGGCCCCCTATAATTCACCCCTCCACTTT. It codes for CASAPGGQAPYNSPLHF.

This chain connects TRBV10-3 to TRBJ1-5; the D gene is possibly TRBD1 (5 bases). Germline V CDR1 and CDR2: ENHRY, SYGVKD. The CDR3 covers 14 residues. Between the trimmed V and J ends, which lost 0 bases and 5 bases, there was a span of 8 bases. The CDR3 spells CAISESPGDQPQHF. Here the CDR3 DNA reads TGTGCCATCAGTGAGTCCCCGGGGGATCAGCCCCAGCATTTT.

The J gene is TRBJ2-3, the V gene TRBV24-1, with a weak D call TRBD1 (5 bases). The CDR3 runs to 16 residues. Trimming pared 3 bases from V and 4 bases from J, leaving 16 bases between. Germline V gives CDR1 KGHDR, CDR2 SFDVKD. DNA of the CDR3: TGTGCCACCAGTGATGAAGTTAGGGGTTTCCCAGATACGCAGTATTTT. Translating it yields CATSDEVRGFPDTQYF.

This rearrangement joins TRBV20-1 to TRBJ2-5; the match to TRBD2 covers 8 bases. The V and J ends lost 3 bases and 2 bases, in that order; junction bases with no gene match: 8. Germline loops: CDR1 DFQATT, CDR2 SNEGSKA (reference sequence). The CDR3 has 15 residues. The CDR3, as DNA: TGCAGTGCTAGTTGGCGGGGGGCCTATCAAGAGACCCAGTACTTC. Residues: CSASWRGAYQETQYF.

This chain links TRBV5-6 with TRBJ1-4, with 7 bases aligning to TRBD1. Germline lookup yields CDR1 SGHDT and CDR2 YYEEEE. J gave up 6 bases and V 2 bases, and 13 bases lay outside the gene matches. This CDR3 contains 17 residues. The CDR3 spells CASSLTGTVFLDEKLFF. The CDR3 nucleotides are TGTGCCAGCAGCTTAACCGGGACAGTTTTTCTAGATGAAAAACTGTTTTTT. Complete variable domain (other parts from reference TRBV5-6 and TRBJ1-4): DAGVTQSPTHLIKTRGQQVTLRCSPKSGHDTVSWYQQALGQGPQFIFQYYEEEERQRGNFPDRFSGHQFPNYSSELNVNALLLGDSALYLCASSLTGTVFLDEKLFFGSGTQLSVL.

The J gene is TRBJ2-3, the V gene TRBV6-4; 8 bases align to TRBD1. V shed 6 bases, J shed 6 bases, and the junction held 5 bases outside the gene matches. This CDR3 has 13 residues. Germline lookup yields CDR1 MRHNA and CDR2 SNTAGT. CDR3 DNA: TGTGCCAGCAGCCCAGACAGGGGTGATACGCAGTATTTT. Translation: CASSPDRGDTQYF.

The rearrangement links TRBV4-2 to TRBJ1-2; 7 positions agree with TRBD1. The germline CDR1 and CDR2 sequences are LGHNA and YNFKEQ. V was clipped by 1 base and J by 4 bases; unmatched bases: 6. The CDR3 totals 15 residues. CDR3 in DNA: TGTGCCAGCAGCCAAGGAGGGGGCGTAAGCTATGGCTACACCTTC. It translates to CASSQGGGVSYGYTF.

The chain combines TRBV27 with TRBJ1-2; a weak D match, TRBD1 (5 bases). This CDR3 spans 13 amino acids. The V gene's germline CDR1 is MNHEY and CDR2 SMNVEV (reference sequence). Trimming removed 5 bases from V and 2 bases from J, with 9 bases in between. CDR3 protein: CASSAKGNYGYTF. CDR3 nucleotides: TGTGCCAGCAGTGCCAAGGGGAACTATGGCTACACCTTC.

CDR3: CASSLGGGLNTDTQYF. Written as DNA, the CDR3 is TGTGCCAGCAGCTTAGGGGGTGGGCTGAACACAGATACGCAGTATTTT. The chain joins TRBV7-8 to TRBJ2-3; D not certain. The CDR3 has 16 residues. Germline-derived CDR1 and CDR2 are SGHVS and FQNEAQ. Deletions cut 1 base from V and 2 bases from J, with 13 bases between.

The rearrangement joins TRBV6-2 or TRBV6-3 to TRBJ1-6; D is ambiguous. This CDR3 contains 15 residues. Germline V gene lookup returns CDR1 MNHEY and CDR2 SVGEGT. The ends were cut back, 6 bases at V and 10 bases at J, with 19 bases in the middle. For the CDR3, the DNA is TGTGCCAGCAGCCTCAACCGGGATCTAGGGTCACCCCTCCACTTT. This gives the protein CASSLNRDLGSPLHF.

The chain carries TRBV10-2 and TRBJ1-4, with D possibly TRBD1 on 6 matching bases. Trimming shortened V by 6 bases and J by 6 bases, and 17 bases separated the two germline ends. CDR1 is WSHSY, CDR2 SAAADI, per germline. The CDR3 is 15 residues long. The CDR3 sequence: CASRDRRQGYEKLFF. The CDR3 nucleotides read TGCGCCAGCAGAGACAGGAGGCAGGGTTATGAAAAACTGTTTTTT.

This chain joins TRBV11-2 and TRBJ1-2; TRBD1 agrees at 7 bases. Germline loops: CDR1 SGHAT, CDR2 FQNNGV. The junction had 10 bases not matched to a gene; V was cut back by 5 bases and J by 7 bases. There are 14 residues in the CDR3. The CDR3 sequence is CASSPQSTGPGYTF. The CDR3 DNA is TGTGCCAGCAGCCCCCAATCGACAGGGCCTGGCTACACCTTC.

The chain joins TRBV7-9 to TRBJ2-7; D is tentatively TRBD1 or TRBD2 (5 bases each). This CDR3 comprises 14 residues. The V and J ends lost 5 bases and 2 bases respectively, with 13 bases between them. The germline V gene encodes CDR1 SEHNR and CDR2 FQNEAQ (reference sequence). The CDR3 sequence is CASSRAGTTYEQYF. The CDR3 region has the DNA TGTGCCAGCAGCCGAGCCGGGACCACCTACGAGCAGTACTTC.